The present T cell receptor beta chain was sequenced within a study of blood T cell repertoires in COVID-19. Study information: Acute and convalescent COVID-19 specimens originated in the United States, Italy and Spain. PBMCs, B-cell-depleted T cells, or T cells provided the cDNA or gDNA that made up the material.

CDR3 length equals 15 residues. Germline values: CDR1 SGDLS, CDR2 YYNGEE. Deletions cut 0 bases from V and 0 bases from J, with 9 bases between. In the source study's methods: From reference gene primer amplification, estimates of nucleated cell counts were derived. TCRdb keeps only in-frame clones here, not all; method: immunoSEQ multiplex PCR. That table furnishes V, J and clone size, whereas the DNA furnished D and trimming. Here the sample spans some 250,000 clones, 70% to 90% being singletons. The TCR sequence derives from a woman aged 40 to 49 who had recovered from COVID-19. The chain uses TRBV9 and TRBJ1-1, with a possible D match to TRBD1 (5 bases). Sample: peripheral blood. CDR3 region: CASSVGGTVNTEAFF. Written as DNA, the CDR3 is TGTGCCAGCAGCGTAGGGGGCACCGTGAACACTGAAGCTTTCTTT.